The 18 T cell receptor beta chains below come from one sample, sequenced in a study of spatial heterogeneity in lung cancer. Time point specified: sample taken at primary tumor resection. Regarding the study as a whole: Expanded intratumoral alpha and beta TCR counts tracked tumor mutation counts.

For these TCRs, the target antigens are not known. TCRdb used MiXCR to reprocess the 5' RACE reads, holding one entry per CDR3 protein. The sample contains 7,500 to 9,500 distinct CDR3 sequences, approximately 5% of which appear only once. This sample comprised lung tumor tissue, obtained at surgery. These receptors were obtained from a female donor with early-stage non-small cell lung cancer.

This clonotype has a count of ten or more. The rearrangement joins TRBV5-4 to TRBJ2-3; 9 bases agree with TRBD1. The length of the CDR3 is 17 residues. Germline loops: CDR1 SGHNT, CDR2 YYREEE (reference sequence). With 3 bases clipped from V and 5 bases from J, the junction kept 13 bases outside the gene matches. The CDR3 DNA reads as TGTGCCAGCAGCTCGAGGATCGGGACAGGGTCTGGAGATACGCAGTATTTT. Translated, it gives CASSSRIGTGSGDTQYF. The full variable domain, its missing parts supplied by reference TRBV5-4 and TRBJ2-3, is ETGVTQSPTHLIKTRGQQVTLRCSSQSGHNTVSWYQQALGQGPQFIFQYYREEENGRGNFPPRFSGLQFPNYSSELNVNALELDDSALYLCASSSRIGTGSGDTQYFGPGTRLTVL.

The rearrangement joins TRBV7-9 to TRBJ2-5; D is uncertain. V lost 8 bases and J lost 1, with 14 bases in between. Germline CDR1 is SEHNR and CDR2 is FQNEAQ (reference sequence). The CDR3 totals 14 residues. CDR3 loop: CASSLIGLQETQYF. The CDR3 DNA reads TGTGCCAGCTCCCTTATCGGGCTCCAAGAGACCCAGTACTTC.

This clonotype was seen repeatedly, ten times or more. The CDR3 loop reads CASEGQMNTEAFF. For the CDR3, the DNA is TGTGCCAGCGAGGGACAAATGAACACTGAAGCTTTCTTT. The chain combines TRBV6-1 with TRBJ1-1; D is perhaps TRBD1 (6 bases). Trimming pared 8 bases from V and 0 bases from J, leaving 10 bases between. This CDR3 is built from 13 residues. CDR1 is MNHNS, CDR2 SASEGT, per germline.

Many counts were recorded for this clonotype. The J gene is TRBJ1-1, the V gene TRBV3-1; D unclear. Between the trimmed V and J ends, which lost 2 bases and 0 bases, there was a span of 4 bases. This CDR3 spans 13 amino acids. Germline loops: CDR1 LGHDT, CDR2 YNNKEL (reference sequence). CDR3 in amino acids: CASSQTVNTEAFF. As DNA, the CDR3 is TGTGCCAGCAGCCAAACTGTGAACACTGAAGCTTTCTTT.

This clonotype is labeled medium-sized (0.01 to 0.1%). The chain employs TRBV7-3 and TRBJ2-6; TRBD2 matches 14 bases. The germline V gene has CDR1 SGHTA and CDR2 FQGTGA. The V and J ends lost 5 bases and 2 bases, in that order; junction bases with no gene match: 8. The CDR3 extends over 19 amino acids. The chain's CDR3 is CASSMGLAGVNAGANVLTF. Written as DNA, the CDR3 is TGTGCCAGCAGCATGGGACTAGCGGGAGTTAATGCTGGGGCCAACGTCCTGACTTTC.

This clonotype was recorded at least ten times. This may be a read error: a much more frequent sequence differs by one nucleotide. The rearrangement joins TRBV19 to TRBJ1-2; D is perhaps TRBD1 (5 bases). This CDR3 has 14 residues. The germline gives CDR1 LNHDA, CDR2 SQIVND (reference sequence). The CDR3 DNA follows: TGTGCCAGTACCCTGTACGGGGGACCCTATGGCTACAACTTC. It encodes CASTLYGGPYGYNF. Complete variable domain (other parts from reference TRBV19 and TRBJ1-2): DGGITQSPKYLFRKEGQNVTLSCEQNLNHDAMYWYRQDPGQGLRLIYYSQIVNDFQKGDIAEGYSVSREKKESFPLTVTSAQKNPTAFYLCASTLYGGPYGYNFGSGTRLTVV.

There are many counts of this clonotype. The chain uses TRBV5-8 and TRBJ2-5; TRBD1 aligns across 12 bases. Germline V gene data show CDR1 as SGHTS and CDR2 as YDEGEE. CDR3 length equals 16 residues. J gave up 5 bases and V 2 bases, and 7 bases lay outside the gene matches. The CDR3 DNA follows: TGTGCCAGCAGCTTCCCCCGGGACAGGGGGCTTGAGACCCAGTACTTC. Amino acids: CASSFPRDRGLETQYF.

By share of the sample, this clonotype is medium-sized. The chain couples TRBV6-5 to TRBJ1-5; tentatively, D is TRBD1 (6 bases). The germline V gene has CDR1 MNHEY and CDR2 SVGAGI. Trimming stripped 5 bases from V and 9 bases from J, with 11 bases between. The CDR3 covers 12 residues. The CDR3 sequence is CASSTQGGPQHF. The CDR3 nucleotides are TGTGCCAGCAGTACACAGGGAGGGCCCCAGCATTTT.

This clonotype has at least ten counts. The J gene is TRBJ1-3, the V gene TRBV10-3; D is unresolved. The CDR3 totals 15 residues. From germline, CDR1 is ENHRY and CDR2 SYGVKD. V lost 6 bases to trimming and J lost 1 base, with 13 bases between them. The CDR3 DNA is TGTGCCATCAGGGCAGTCACCCGATCTGGAAACACCATATATTTT. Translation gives CAIRAVTRSGNTIYF.

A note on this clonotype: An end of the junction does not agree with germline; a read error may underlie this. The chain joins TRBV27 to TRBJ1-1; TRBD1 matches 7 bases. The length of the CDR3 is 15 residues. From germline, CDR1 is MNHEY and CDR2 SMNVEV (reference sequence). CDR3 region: CTRSPTTGINTEAFF. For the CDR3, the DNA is TGTACCAGGAGTCCCACGACAGGGATAAACACTGAAGCTTTCTTT.

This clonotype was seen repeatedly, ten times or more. CDR3 loop: CSVYLGELFF. The CDR3 DNA is TGCAGCGTTTATCTCGGGGAGCTGTTTTTT. The rearrangement links TRBV29-1 to TRBJ2-2; no clear D gene. CDR1 and CDR2 from the germline V gene are SQVTM and ANQGSEA. The CDR3 is 10 residues long. V was shortened by 5 bases and J by 7 bases, with 5 bases between the two germline ends.

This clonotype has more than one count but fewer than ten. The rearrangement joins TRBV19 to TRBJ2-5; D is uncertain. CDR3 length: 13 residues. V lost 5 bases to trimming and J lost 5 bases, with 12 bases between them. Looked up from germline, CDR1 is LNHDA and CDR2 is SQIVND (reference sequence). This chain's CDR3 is CASSPRSRETQYF. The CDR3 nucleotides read TGTGCCAGTAGTCCCCGGTCCCGGGAGACCCAGTACTTC. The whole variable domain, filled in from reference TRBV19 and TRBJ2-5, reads DGGITQSPKYLFRKEGQNVTLSCEQNLNHDAMYWYRQDPGQGLRLIYYSQIVNDFQKGDIAEGYSVSREKKESFPLTVTSAQKNPTAFYLCASSPRSRETQYFGPGTRLLVL.

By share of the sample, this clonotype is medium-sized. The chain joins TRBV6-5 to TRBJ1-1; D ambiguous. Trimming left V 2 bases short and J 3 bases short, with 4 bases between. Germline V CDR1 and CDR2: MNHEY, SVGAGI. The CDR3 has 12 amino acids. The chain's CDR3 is CASSYDYTEAFF. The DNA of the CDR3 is TGTGCCAGCAGTTACGACTACACTGAAGCTTTCTTT.

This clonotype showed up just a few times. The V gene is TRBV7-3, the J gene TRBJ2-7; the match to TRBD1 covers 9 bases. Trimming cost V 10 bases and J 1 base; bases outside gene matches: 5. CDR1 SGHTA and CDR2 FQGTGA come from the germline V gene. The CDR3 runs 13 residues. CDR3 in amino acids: CANLGQGSYEQYF. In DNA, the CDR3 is TGTGCCAACCTGGGACAGGGTTCCTACGAGCAGTACTTC.

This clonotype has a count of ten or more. CDR3 sequence (DNA): TGCAGTGCTTCTCCGCCTCAGGGGAATCAGCCCCAGCATTTT. Translating gives CSASPPQGNQPQHF. This rearrangement joins TRBV20-1 to TRBJ1-5; perhaps TRBD1 as D (6 bases). V shed 5 bases and J shed 4 bases, with 15 bases lying between them. Germline V gives CDR1 DFQATT, CDR2 SNEGSKA (reference sequence). CDR3 length equals 14 residues.

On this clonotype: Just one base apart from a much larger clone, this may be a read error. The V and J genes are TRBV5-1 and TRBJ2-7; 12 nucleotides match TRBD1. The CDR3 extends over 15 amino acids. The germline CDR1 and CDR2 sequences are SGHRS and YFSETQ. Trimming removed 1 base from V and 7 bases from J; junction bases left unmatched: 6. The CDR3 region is CASSLIGTGGWEQYF. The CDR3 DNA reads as TGCGCCAGCAGCTTGATTGGGACAGGGGGCTGGGAGCAGTACTTC.

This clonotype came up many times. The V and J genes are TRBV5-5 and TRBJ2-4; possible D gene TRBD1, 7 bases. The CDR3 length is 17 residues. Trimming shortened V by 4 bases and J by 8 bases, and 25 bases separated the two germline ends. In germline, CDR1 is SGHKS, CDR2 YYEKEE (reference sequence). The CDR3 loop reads CASSMWTGEGRLDIQYF. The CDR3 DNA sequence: TGTGCCAGCAGCATGTGGACAGGAGAAGGGAGGCTGGACATTCAGTACTTC.

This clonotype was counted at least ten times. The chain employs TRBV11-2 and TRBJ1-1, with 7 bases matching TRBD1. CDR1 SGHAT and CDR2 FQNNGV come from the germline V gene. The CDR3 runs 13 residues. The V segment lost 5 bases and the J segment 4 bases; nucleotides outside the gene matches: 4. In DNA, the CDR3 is TGTGCCAGCAGCCAGGGGGTGAGCACTGAAGCTTTCTTT. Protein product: CASSQGVSTEAFF.